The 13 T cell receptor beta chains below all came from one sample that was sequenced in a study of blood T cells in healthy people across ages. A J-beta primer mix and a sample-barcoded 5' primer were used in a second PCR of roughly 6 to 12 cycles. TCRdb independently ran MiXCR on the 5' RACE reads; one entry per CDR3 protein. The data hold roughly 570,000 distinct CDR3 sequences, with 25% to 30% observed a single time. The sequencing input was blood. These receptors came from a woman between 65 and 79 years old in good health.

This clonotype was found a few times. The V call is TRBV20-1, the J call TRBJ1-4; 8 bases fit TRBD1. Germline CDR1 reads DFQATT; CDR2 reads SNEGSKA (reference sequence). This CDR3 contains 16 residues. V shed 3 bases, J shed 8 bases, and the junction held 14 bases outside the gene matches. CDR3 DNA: TGCAGTGCTAGCGCGAGAGGACAGGGTGGTAGCGAAAAACTGTTTTTT. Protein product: CSASARGQGGSEKLFF.

Written as DNA, the CDR3 is TGCAGTGCTAGAGGCGGACAGGGGCCCACAGATACGCAGTATTTT. Translation gives CSARGGQGPTDTQYF. The chain carries TRBV20-1 and TRBJ2-3; TRBD1 agrees at 9 bases. The J segment lost 2 bases and the V segment lost 1 base, leaving 4 bases of the junction unmatched. Germline V CDR1 and CDR2: DFQATT, SNEGSKA (reference sequence). The CDR3 contains 15 residues.

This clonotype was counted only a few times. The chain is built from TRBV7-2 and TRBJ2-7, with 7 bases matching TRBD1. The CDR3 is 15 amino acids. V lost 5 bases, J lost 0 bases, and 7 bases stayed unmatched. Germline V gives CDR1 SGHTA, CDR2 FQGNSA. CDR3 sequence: CASSAPGQSSYEQYF. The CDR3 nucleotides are TGTGCCAGCAGCGCCCCGGGACAGAGCTCCTACGAGCAGTACTTC.

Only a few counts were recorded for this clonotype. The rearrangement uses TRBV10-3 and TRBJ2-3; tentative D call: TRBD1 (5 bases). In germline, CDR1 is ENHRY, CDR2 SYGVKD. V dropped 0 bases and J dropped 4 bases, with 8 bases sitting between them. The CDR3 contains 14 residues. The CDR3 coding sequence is TGTGCCATCAGTGAGTCGGTACAGGCAGATACGCAGTATTTT. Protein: CAISESVQADTQYF.

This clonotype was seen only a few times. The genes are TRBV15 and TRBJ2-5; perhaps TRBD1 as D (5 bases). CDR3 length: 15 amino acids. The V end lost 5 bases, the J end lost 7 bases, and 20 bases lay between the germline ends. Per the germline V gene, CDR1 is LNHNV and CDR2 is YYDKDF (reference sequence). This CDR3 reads CATSPDTQIRGTQYF. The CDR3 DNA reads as TGTGCCACCAGCCCCGATACCCAAATTAGGGGGACCCAGTACTTC.

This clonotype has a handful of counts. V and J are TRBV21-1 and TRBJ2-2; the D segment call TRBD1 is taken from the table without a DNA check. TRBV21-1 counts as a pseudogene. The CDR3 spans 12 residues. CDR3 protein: CASREGAGELFF. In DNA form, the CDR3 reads TGTGCCAGCAGAGAGGGGGCCGGGGAGCTGTTTTTT.

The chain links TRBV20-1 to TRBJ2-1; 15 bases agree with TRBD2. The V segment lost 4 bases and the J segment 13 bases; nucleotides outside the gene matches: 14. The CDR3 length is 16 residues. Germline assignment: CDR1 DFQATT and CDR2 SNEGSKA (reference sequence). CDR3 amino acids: CSAIGLAGGRVLSQFF. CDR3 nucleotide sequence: TGCAGTGCTATCGGACTAGCGGGGGGGCGGGTTTTGAGTCAGTTCTTC.

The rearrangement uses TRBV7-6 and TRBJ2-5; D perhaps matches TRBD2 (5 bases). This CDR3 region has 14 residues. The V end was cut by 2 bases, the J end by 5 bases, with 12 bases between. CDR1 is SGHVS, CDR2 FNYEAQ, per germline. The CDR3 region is CASSLRSLAETQYF. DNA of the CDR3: TGTGCCAGCAGCTTAAGGTCGCTAGCCGAGACCCAGTACTTC.

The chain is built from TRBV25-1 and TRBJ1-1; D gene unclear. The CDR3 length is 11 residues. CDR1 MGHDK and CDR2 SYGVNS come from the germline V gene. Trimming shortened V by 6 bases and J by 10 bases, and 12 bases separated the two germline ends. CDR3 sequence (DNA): TGTGCCAGCAGCGGTGGGGTCGGAGCTTTCTTT. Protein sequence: CASSGGVGAFF.

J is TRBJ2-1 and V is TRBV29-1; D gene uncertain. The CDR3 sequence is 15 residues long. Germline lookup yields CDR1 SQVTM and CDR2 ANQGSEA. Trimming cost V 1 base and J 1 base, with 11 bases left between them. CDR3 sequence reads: CSVEANLRSYNEQFF. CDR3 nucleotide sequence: TGCAGCGTTGAAGCCAATTTGCGATCCTACAATGAGCAGTTCTTC.

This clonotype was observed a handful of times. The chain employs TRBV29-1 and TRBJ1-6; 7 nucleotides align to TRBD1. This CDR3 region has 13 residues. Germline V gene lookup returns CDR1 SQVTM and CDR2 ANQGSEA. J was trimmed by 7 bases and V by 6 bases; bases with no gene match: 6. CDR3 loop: CSVSRGGNSPLHF. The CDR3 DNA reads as TGCAGCGTCTCCAGGGGGGGAAATTCACCCCTCCACTTT. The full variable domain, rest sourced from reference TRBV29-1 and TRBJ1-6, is SAVISQKPSRDICQRGTSLTIQCQVDSQVTMMFWYRQQPGQSLTLIATANQGSEATYESGFVIDKFPISRPNLTFSTLTVSNMSPEDSSIYLCSVSRGGNSPLHFGNGTRLTVT.

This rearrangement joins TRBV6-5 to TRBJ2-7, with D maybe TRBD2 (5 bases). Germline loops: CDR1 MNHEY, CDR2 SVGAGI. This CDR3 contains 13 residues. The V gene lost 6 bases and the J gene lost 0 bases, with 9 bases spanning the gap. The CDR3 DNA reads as TGTGCCAGCAGCCCCGGGGACTCCTACGAGCAGTACTTC. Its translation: CASSPGDSYEQYF.

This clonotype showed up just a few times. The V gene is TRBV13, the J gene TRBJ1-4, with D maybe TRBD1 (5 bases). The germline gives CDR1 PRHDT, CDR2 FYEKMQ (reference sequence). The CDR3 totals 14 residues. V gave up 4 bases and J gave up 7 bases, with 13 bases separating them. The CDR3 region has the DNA TGTGCCAGCAGCTCCCCCGGGACTGGTGAAAAACTGTTTTTT. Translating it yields CASSSPGTGEKLFF.